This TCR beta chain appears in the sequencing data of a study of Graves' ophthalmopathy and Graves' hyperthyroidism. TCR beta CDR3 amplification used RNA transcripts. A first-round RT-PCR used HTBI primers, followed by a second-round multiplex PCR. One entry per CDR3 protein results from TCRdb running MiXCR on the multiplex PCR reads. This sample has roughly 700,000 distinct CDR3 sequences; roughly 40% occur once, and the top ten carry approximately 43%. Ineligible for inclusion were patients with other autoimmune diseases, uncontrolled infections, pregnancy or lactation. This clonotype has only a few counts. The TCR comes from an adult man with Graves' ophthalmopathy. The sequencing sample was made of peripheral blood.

CDR3 coding DNA: TGTGCCAGCAGCTCCTACAGACGGCAAGAGACCCAGTACTTC. It is translated as CASSSYRRQETQYF. This rearrangement joins TRBV7-8 to TRBJ2-5; D gene ambiguous. CDR3 size: 14 residues. V was trimmed by 4 bases and J by 2 bases, leaving 11 bases between them. Per germline, CDR1 SGHVS and CDR2 FQNEAQ.